This T cell receptor (beta chain) came from a study of post-analysis software for immune sequencing data. General observations from the study: Controls had lower frequencies than patients of 4 or 5 TRBV segments, which included TRBV5-6, TRBV5-1 and TRBV20-1. Significantly lower normalized Chao1 diversity was found in patients with multiple sclerosis relative to controls. With F measure, samples from one preparation batch clustered together strongly.

Built from TCR beta cDNA, the libraries had unique molecular identifiers in them. TCRdb fed the PCR reads into MiXCR, producing one record per CDR3 protein. The sample consists of a few hundred thousand distinct CDR3 sequences, 30% to 45% of them appearing once. Germline V gene sequence: CDR1 SGHTA, CDR2 FQGNSA. This CDR3 contains 14 residues. The V end lost 3 bases, the J end lost 3 bases, and 10 bases lay between the germline ends. In the case of this clonotype: Its target is not known.

V usage is TRBV7-2 and J usage is TRBJ2-3; D gene unclear. The sequence was collected from a girl under 18 with multiple sclerosis. The sequenced material came from blood. As DNA, the CDR3 is TGTGCCAGCAGCTTTCTCACGGATACAGATACGCAGTATTTT. It encodes CASSFLTDTDTQYF.